This T cell receptor (beta chain) comes out of a study of identical twins. Unique molecular identifiers were in the cDNA, with template-switch universal primer binding. TCRdb called the 5' RACE reads again in MiXCR, with one record for every CDR3 protein. The table shows roughly 690,000 distinct CDR3 sequences, with around 6% occurring only once. Of note for this clonotype: Its target is not known.

Study-level findings and limits: Researchers caution that invariant MAIT and iNKT cells could partly confound zero-insertion analyses. For monozygotic twins, models underestimated out-of-frame TCR alpha sharing.

This receptor was obtained from a man aged 18-30 years in good health. Sequencing was performed on naive T cells sorted from blood.

DNA for the CDR3: TGTGCCAGCTCACGCCGGACAGGGGAGTCCTACGAGCAGTACTTC. Its translation: CASSRRTGESYEQYF. The chain is built from TRBV18 and TRBJ2-7, with 9 bases that match TRBD1. This CDR3 has 15 amino acids. Trimming took 4 bases from V and 1 from J; bases not matched to a gene: 5. Germline CDR1 KGHSH, CDR2 LQKENI.